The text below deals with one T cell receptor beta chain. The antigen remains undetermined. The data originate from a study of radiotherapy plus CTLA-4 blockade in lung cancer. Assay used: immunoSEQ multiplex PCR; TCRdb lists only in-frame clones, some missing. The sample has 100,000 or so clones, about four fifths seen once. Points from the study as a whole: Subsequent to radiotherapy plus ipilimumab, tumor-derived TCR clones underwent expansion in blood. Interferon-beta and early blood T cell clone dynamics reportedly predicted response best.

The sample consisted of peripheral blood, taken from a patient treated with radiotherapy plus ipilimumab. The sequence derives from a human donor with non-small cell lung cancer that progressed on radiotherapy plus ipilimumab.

The CDR3 spells CASSIEGLAGGTDTQYF. Written as DNA, the CDR3 is TGTGCCAGTAGTATAGAGGGACTAGCGGGGGGTACAGATACGCAGTATTTT. The chain couples TRBV19 to TRBJ2-3, with 15 bases that match TRBD2. After removal of 0 bases from V and 3 bases from J, the junction contained 1 base not matched to a gene. The CDR3 runs 17 residues. Germline loops: CDR1 LNHDA, CDR2 SQIVND (reference sequence).